Each of the 31 T cell receptor beta chains below was sequenced from the same sample in a study of shared clonotypes between healthy human individuals. Sequenced by immunoSEQ multiplex PCR; TCRdb stores in-frame clones only, minus some. The repertoire holds 650,000 to 800,000 clones, with around 90% as singletons. CD8 cells classed as naive were CD45RO-negative and positively selected for CCR7, excluding terminally differentiated effector memory CD45RA+ cells. What was sequenced was naive CD8+ T cells sorted from blood. These receptors were collected from a man younger than 40 in good health.

V gene TRBV5-6 combines with J gene TRBJ1-1, with D tentatively TRBD1 (5 bases). V was cut by 1 base and J by 4 bases, with 8 bases left in between. The CDR3 is 13 residues long. Germline V gene lookup returns CDR1 SGHDT and CDR2 YYEEEE. In DNA form, the CDR3 reads TGTGCCAGCAGCTTGTGGGGGGGCACTGAAGCTTTCTTT. Protein product: CASSLWGGTEAFF.

The V and J genes are TRBV10-1 and TRBJ2-5; 11 positions match TRBD1. Germline loops: CDR1 WNHNN, CDR2 SYGVQD (reference sequence). The CDR3 totals 15 residues. Germline trimming cut 2 bases from V and 5 bases from J; bases unmatched to any gene: 4. As DNA, the CDR3 is TGCGCCAGCAGTGAGGGACAGGGGGCTAGGGAGACCCAGTACTTC. It is translated as CASSEGQGARETQYF.

The V gene is TRBV7-7, the J gene TRBJ2-5, with 7 bases identical to TRBD2. In germline, CDR1 is SSHAT, CDR2 FNYEAQ (reference sequence). Trimming cost V 1 base and J 2 bases; bases outside gene matches: 13. The CDR3 sequence is 18 residues long. In DNA form, the CDR3 reads TGTGCCAGCAGCTTAGGGGTAGTAACGGGAGGTAGGCAAGAGACCCAGTACTTC. Protein sequence: CASSLGVVTGGRQETQYF.

The rearrangement joins TRBV7-6 to TRBJ2-1, with TRBD2 identical over 8 bases. V lost 7 bases to trimming and J lost 5 bases; unmatched junction nucleotides: 7. Looked up from germline, CDR1 is SGHVS and CDR2 is FNYEAQ. The CDR3 covers 14 residues. The CDR3 is CASTPGGPNNEQFF. The CDR3 coding sequence is TGTGCCAGCACACCGGGAGGGCCTAACAATGAGCAGTTCTTC.

CDR3 in amino acids: CASSLRLAGAYEQFF. In nucleotides, the CDR3 is TGCGCCAGCAGCCTTCGACTAGCGGGAGCGTATGAGCAGTTCTTC. This chain links TRBV4-1 with TRBJ2-1, with 12 positions matching TRBD2. J was trimmed by 8 bases and V by 4 bases; bases with no gene match: 6. The length of the CDR3 is 15 residues. Germline V gene sequence: CDR1 MGHRA, CDR2 YSYEKL.

The V and J genes are TRBV5-1 and TRBJ1-1; no definite D call. V was clipped by 0 bases and J by 5 bases, with 8 bases between them. The CDR3 contains 13 residues. CDR1 and CDR2 (germline): SGHRS, YFSETQ. In DNA, the CDR3 is TGCGCCAGCAGCTTGGAACGGTCAACTGAAGCTTTCTTT. As protein: CASSLERSTEAFF.

The rearrangement joins TRBV27 to TRBJ2-7, with D possibly TRBD2 on 6 matching bases. From germline, CDR1 is MNHEY and CDR2 SMNVEV (reference sequence). The CDR3 loop spans 17 amino acids. V was clipped by 3 bases and J by 0 bases, with 18 bases between them. CDR3: CASSFDSSGGFSYEQYF. The CDR3 DNA follows: TGTGCCAGCAGTTTCGACAGTAGCGGAGGGTTCTCCTACGAGCAGTACTTC.

This chain links TRBV6-6 with TRBJ2-7; maybe TRBD1 (6 bases). Germline assignment: CDR1 MNHNY and CDR2 SVGAGI (reference sequence). The CDR3 spans 16 residues. Trimming removed 7 bases from V and 3 bases from J, with 22 bases in between. This CDR3 reads CASTPGGGSVFYEQYF. The CDR3, as DNA: TGTGCCAGCACCCCCGGTGGGGGCTCGGTCTTCTACGAGCAGTACTTC.

J is TRBJ2-1 and V is TRBV7-8; D is unresolved. Germline V gene data show CDR1 as SGHVS and CDR2 as FQNEAQ. This CDR3 has 12 residues. Deletions cut 3 bases from V and 7 bases from J, with 7 bases between. In DNA, the CDR3 is TGTGCCAGCAGCTTTGTGGTAAATGAGCAGTTCTTC. This codes for CASSFVVNEQFF.

The chain uses TRBV27 and TRBJ2-1; maybe TRBD2 (6 bases). The CDR3 extends over 15 amino acids. The V and J ends lost 3 bases and 9 bases respectively, with 18 bases between them. Germline-derived CDR1 and CDR2 are MNHEY and SMNVEV (reference sequence). CDR3 sequence reads: CASSLVGGVKGEQFF. DNA for the CDR3: TGTGCCAGCAGTTTGGTAGGAGGGGTAAAAGGTGAGCAGTTCTTC.

The CDR3 here is CASSLAQRESYEQYF. The DNA of the CDR3 is TGTGCCAGCAGCTTGGCCCAGCGCGAGTCCTACGAGCAGTACTTC. The chain couples TRBV5-6 to TRBJ2-7; no definite D call. Germline lookup yields CDR1 SGHDT and CDR2 YYEEEE. The CDR3 totals 15 residues. V was cut by 0 bases and J by 1 base, with 11 bases left in between.

The V call is TRBV7-7, the J call TRBJ2-3, with 14 nucleotides matching TRBD2. The CDR3 is 17 residues long. J gave up 0 bases and V 5 bases, and 4 bases lay outside the gene matches. CDR1 SSHAT and CDR2 FNYEAQ come from the germline V gene (reference sequence). CDR3 sequence: CASSPRLAGGSTDTQYF. CDR3 nucleotide sequence: TGTGCCAGCAGCCCTAGACTAGCGGGAGGGAGCACAGATACGCAGTATTTT.

This chain connects TRBV28 to TRBJ2-3; 7 positions agree with TRBD1. After removal of 5 bases from V and 2 bases from J, the junction contained 10 bases not matched to a gene. There are 16 residues in the CDR3. CDR1 and CDR2 (germline): MDHEN, SYDVKM. The chain's CDR3 is CASSQINRGHTDTQYF. CDR3 nucleotides: TGTGCCAGCAGTCAGATCAACAGGGGACACACAGATACGCAGTATTTT.

The chain has TRBV27 and TRBJ1-5; the D gene is possibly TRBD1 (6 bases). CDR3 size: 15 residues. CDR1 and CDR2 from the germline V gene are MNHEY and SMNVEV (reference sequence). V lost 7 bases and J 6 bases, leaving 19 bases between the germline ends. CDR3 protein: CASMTGMGATQPQHF. The CDR3 nucleotides read TGTGCCAGCATGACCGGAATGGGGGCCACTCAGCCCCAGCATTTT.

V gene TRBV28 combines with J gene TRBJ1-5, with D possibly being TRBD1 (6 bases). Per germline, CDR1 MDHEN and CDR2 SYDVKM. V shed 8 bases and J shed 5 bases, with 13 bases lying between them. The CDR3 is made up of 13 amino acids. The CDR3 spells CASEDRLHQPQHF. In DNA form, the CDR3 reads TGTGCCAGCGAGGACAGATTACATCAGCCCCAGCATTTT. Together with reference TRBV28 and TRBJ1-5, the CDR3 gives the full variable domain: DVKVTQSSRYLVKRTGEKVFLECVQDMDHENMFWYRQDPGLGLRLIYFSYDVKMKEKGDIPEGYSVSREKKERFSLILESASTNQTSMYLCASEDRLHQPQHFGDGTRLSIL.

J is TRBJ2-7 and V is TRBV19; D gene ambiguous. The CDR3 runs to 14 residues. V lost 0 bases and J 1 base, leaving 7 bases between the germline ends. Germline values: CDR1 LNHDA, CDR2 SQIVND (reference sequence). DNA for the CDR3: TGTGCCAGTAGTATAGATGTCGGATCCTACGAGCAGTACTTC. The encoded protein is CASSIDVGSYEQYF.

The rearrangement uses TRBV14 and TRBJ2-5, with 8 bases aligning to TRBD1. Germline V CDR1 and CDR2: SGHDN, FVKESK. The CDR3 has 15 amino acids. Trimming took 3 bases from V and 0 from J; bases not matched to a gene: 3. The CDR3 nucleotides read TGTGCCAGCAGCCATGGACAGGGCTACCAAGAGACCCAGTACTTC. It specifies CASSHGQGYQETQYF.

Details on this clone: A read error may account for a junction end that differs from germline. The rearrangement joins TRBV29-1 to TRBJ2-7; TRBD1 is a possible D gene (6 bases). The CDR3 covers 12 residues. The germline CDR1 and CDR2 sequences are SQVTM and ANQGSEA. CDR3 in amino acids: CGVRTETYEQYF. CDR3 sequence (DNA): TGCGGCGTTCGGACAGAGACTTACGAGCAGTACTTC.

V and J are TRBV14 and TRBJ1-2; the D is unclear. Trimming took off 5 bases at V and 4 bases at J, with 17 bases between the two ends. Germline V gives CDR1 SGHDN, CDR2 FVKESK. This CDR3 is 15 amino acids long. The chain's CDR3 is CASSLVPGGVYGYTF. The CDR3 DNA reads as TGTGCCAGCAGCTTGGTTCCAGGAGGCGTCTATGGCTACACCTTC.

This sequence joins TRBV29-1 and TRBJ1-2; 7 bases map to TRBD1. This CDR3 has 14 residues. Trimming at V came to 8 bases and at J to 6 bases, leaving 15 bases not matched to a gene. The germline V gene has CDR1 SQVTM and CDR2 ANQGSEA. The CDR3 DNA reads TGCAGCTCCTCCACCGGGGGGACAGCAAATGGCTACACCTTC. It translates to CSSSTGGTANGYTF.

This clone was counted between two and nine times. Other nucleotide sequences in the sample specify the same CDR3. V usage is TRBV29-1 and J usage is TRBJ1-1; D is ambiguous. V gave up 6 bases and J gave up 1 base, with 3 bases separating them. The CDR3 spans 10 residues. Germline CDR1 and CDR2: SQVTM and ANQGSEA. As DNA, the CDR3 is TGCAGCGTAGGGAACACTGAAGCTTTCTTT. It specifies CSVGNTEAFF.

The chain joins TRBV9 to TRBJ1-1, with TRBD1 identical over 10 bases. The CDR3 sequence is 17 residues long. V trimming: 3 bases; J trimming: 1 base; junction bases outside the gene matches: 9. Germline lookup yields CDR1 SGDLS and CDR2 YYNGEE. CDR3 coding DNA: TGTGCCAGCAGCGAGGCCCCTGGGGACAGGGGGAACACTGAAGCTTTCTTT. Translated, it gives CASSEAPGDRGNTEAFF.

This clone was recorded at least ten times. V usage is TRBV11-2 and J usage is TRBJ1-2; 7 positions agree with TRBD1. The CDR3 spans 13 residues. The germline V gene encodes CDR1 SGHAT and CDR2 FQNNGV. V was clipped by 7 bases and J by 5 bases; unmatched bases: 7. The CDR3 here is CASTTGQRYGYTF. CDR3 nucleotides: TGTGCCAGCACGACGGGACAGCGATATGGCTACACCTTC.

This chain links TRBV28 with TRBJ2-7; 7 bases are shared with TRBD1. The CDR3 length is 13 residues. Unmatched junction bases numbered 4, after V lost 5 bases and J lost 3 bases. Germline lookup yields CDR1 MDHEN and CDR2 SYDVKM. The CDR3 sequence: CASSHGTDYEQYF. The CDR3 DNA sequence: TGTGCCAGCAGTCACGGGACAGACTACGAGCAGTACTTC.

The CDR3 sequence is CASSLNVGHEKLFF. The CDR3 DNA sequence: TGTGCCAGCAGCTTAAATGTGGGCCATGAAAAACTGTTTTTT. The chain couples TRBV7-9 to TRBJ1-4; D gene unclear. The CDR3 has 14 residues. Trimming shortened V by 2 bases and J by 6 bases, and 10 bases separated the two germline ends. From germline, CDR1 is SEHNR and CDR2 FQNEAQ (reference sequence).

This chain uses TRBV7-2 with TRBJ1-4; TRBD1 agrees at 10 bases. CDR3 length equals 14 residues. V lost 5 bases and J lost 7; bases outside the gene matches: 4. Germline assignment: CDR1 SGHTA and CDR2 FQGNSA. The CDR3, as DNA: TGTGCCAGCAGCCCCCGGGACAGGGGTGAAAAACTGTTTTTT. Protein: CASSPRDRGEKLFF.

The J gene is TRBJ2-2, the V gene TRBV7-9; no clear D gene. The V gene lost 2 bases and the J gene lost 4 bases, with 8 bases spanning the gap. The V gene's germline CDR1 is SEHNR and CDR2 FQNEAQ (reference sequence). The CDR3 spans 14 residues. Here the CDR3 reads CASSLFDVTGELFF. Here the CDR3 DNA reads TGTGCCAGCAGCTTATTCGACGTCACCGGGGAGCTGTTTTTT.

The rearrangement links TRBV6-6 to TRBJ1-5; D is ambiguous. V shed 9 bases and J shed 0 bases, with 15 bases lying between them. The CDR3 spans 15 residues. Germline CDR1 MNHNY, CDR2 SVGAGI (reference sequence). The DNA of the CDR3 is TGTGCCAGTCTCCCCGGCCCTTATAGCAATCAGCCCCAGCATTTT. Its translation is CASLPGPYSNQPQHF.

V is TRBV5-8 and J is TRBJ1-5; D is unresolved. CDR3 size: 13 residues. CDR1 is SGHTS, CDR2 YDEGEE, per germline. Trimming removed 3 bases from V and 4 bases from J, with 8 bases in between. The CDR3 is CASSSTLNQPQHF. CDR3 DNA sequence: TGTGCCAGCAGCTCGACTTTAAATCAGCCCCAGCATTTT.

This chain joins TRBV10-3 and TRBJ1-6; unclear D gene. Trimming shortened V by 6 bases and J by 7 bases, and 13 bases separated the two germline ends. Germline-derived CDR1 and CDR2 are ENHRY and SYGVKD. The CDR3 consists of 14 residues. The chain's CDR3 is CAIRDGTWNSPLHF. The CDR3 DNA reads as TGTGCCATCAGGGACGGTACTTGGAATTCACCCCTCCACTTT.

The chain has TRBV29-1 and TRBJ2-7, with D perhaps assigned TRBD1 or TRBD2 (5 bases each). Germline-derived CDR1 and CDR2 are SQVTM and ANQGSEA. V lost 7 bases to trimming and J lost 2 bases, with 21 bases between them. The CDR3 is 15 residues long. The CDR3, as DNA: TGCAGCGCTGCTGGGGGTCTAGCCGGCCCCTACGAGCAGTACTTC. The encoded protein is CSAAGGLAGPYEQYF.